The text below deals with one TCR beta chain. Its specificity is unknown. The data are from a study of cytomegalovirus exposure and HLA in healthy donors. The PCR employed 60 Vbeta primers together with 13 Jbeta primers. Clones were sequenced by immunoSEQ multiplex PCR, and TCRdb holds only the in-frame ones, with some missing. Here the sample spans more than 110,000 clones, over 75% being singletons. V lost 0 bases to trimming and J lost 6 bases, with 9 bases between them. CDR3 size: 14 residues. Looked up from germline, CDR1 is KGHSH and CDR2 is LQKENI. Study-wide points: Being indistinguishable, some V segments were excluded, TRBV6-2 and TRBV6-3 among them. On later analysis, the bulk of CMV-associated TCR beta chains appeared to be HLA-restricted.

The source material was PBMCs. The chain couples TRBV18 to TRBJ1-5, with no clear D. The sequence came from a man aged 45-60 years in good health and CMV-seronegative. The CDR3 loop reads CASSPPEGGQPQHF. CDR3 in DNA: TGTGCCAGCTCACCACCCGAGGGAGGTCAGCCCCAGCATTTT. The entire variable domain, with the rest obtained from reference TRBV18 and TRBJ1-5, is as follows: NAGVMQNPRHLVRRRGQEARLRCSPMKGHSHVYWYRQLPEEGLKFMVYLQKENIIDESGMPKERFSAEFPKEGPSILRIQQVVRGDSAAYFCASSPPEGGQPQHFGDGTRLSIL.